The rows below give T cell receptor beta chains drawn from one sample of a study of radiotherapy plus CTLA-4 blockade in lung cancer. TCRdb's copy holds only in-frame clones and misses some; the assay was immunoSEQ multiplex PCR. The data show tens of thousands of clones, roughly 76% seen once. This specimen was peripheral blood, taken from a patient treated with radiotherapy plus ipilimumab. These receptors came from a human donor with non-small cell lung cancer who had a complete response to radiotherapy plus ipilimumab. The CDR3 runs from the conserved cysteine through the conserved F or W. The D gene is left open where the match is weak. Not all rows give a size; the values are once, few, many and, for expanded clones, a class.

>-|TRBJ2-1|-|TRBV2
TGTGCCACCCAACCGCGCCGGGGGAGCTCCTACAATGAGCAGTTCTTC
CATQPRRGSSYNEQFF
>once|TRBJ2-5|TRBD2|TRBV29-1
TGCAGCGCAACACCTGCAGCGGGGTGGCAAGAGACCCAGTACTTC
CSATPAAGWQETQYF
>-|TRBJ2-1|-|TRBV5-1
TGCGCCAGCAGCTTACAAGGGGACACGGGTTACAATGAGCAGTTCTTC
CASSLQGDTGYNEQFF
>-|TRBJ2-7|TRBD1|TRBV7-2
TGTGCCAATGGGCTGGGACAGTTCCCTCCCTACGAGCAGTACTTC
CANGLGQFPPYEQYF
>once|TRBJ1-1|-|TRBV27
TGTGCCAGCAGTTTTTACAGGGACCACACTGAAGCTTTCTTT
CASSFYRDHTEAFF
>-|TRBJ2-3|-|TRBV5-1
TGCGCCAGCAGCTTGGGCGGGCTTAGCACAGATACGCAGTATTTT
CASSLGGLSTDTQYF
>once|TRBJ2-7|TRBD2|TRBV28
TGTGCCAGCATTGGGCGGGGGATCTCTCGCGAGCAGTACTTC
CASIGRGISREQYF
>few|TRBJ1-4|-|TRBV6-6
TGTGCCAGCAGTTACGGGCTAGCAGAAGGTGAAAAACTGTTTTTT
CASSYGLAEGEKLFF
>-|TRBJ1-6|TRBD1|TRBV5-1
TGCGCCAGCAGCTTGGCAACGGGACAGACGAATTCACCCCTCCACTTT
CASSLATGQTNSPLHF
>-|TRBJ2-7|TRBD2|TRBV28
TGTGCCAGCAAAACACTTAGCGGGCTCTACTACGAGCAGTACTTC
CASKTLSGLYYEQYF
>few|TRBJ2-7|-|TRBV5-1
TGCGCCAGCAGCTTGGCAGGGGTGGCAAGGTACGAGCAGTACTTC
CASSLAGVARYEQYF
>once|TRBJ2-7|TRBD2|TRBV2
TGTGCCAGCAGACGAGAGCGGGGGACTACCTACGAGCAGTACTTC
CASRRERGTTYEQYF
>-|TRBJ1-1|TRBD1|TRBV7-9
TGTGCCAGCAGCTCACAGGGGGCGAACACTGAAGCTTTCTTT
CASSSQGANTEAFF
>-|TRBJ2-5|TRBD2|TRBV5-1
TGCGCCAGCAGTACTCTAGCGGGGGGGCCGGAGACCCAGTACTTC
CASSTLAGGPETQYF
>few|TRBJ2-1|-|TRBV7-2
TGTGCCAGCAGCATAGCCTCTCTAGCGTACAATGAGCAGTTCTTC
CASSIASLAYNEQFF
>-|TRBJ1-6|-|TRBV6-5
TGTGCCAGCAGTTACGACCGACAGGTTAATTCACCCCTCCACTTT
CASSYDRQVNSPLHF
>few|TRBJ1-1|-|TRBV19
TGTGCCAGTAGTATTTACAGGGACACTGAAGCTTTCTTT
CASSIYRDTEAFF
>-|TRBJ2-7|-|TRBV30
TGTGCCTGGAACGGGGGAGGCCGCAGCTCCTACGAGCAGTACTTC
CAWNGGGRSSYEQYF
>-|TRBJ2-3|TRBD2|TRBV27
TGTGCCAGCAGTTTACGGGAGGCAGATACGCAGTATTTT
CASSLREADTQYF
>-|TRBJ1-6|-|TRBV30
TGTGCCTGGAGTGTACTAGGGTATAATTCACCCCTCCACTTT
CAWSVLGYNSPLHF
>few|TRBJ1-1|TRBD1|TRBV6-1
TGTGCCAGCAGTGAAGCTTACACAGGGGTTAACACTGAAGCTTTCTTT
CASSEAYTGVNTEAFF
>-|TRBJ2-3|-|TRBV7-9
TGTGCCAGCAGCGGACGAAGGAGGGAGGGCACAGATACGCAGTATTTT
CASSGRRREGTDTQYF
>-|TRBJ1-5|TRBD1|TRBV19
TGTGCCAGTAGTATGCGTGCGGGACAGGGCAATCAGCCCCAGCATTTT
CASSMRAGQGNQPQHF
>-|TRBJ2-7|TRBD2|TRBV19
TGTGCCAGTAGACCTCAGGGGACTAGCGGCTACGAGCAGTACTTC
CASRPQGTSGYEQYF
>-|TRBJ2-7|-|TRBV29-1
TGCAGCGTTGGGGGGCCCCGGGACGAGCGGTACTTC
CSVGGPRDERYF
>few|TRBJ2-3|-|TRBV4-1
TGCGCCAGCAGCCACGGACTACGCACAGATACGCAGTATTTT
CASSHGLRTDTQYF
>-|TRBJ1-1|-|TRBV7-2
TGTGCCAGCAGCGCCACCGCAGGGAACACTGAAGCTTTCTTT
CASSATAGNTEAFF
>-|TRBJ1-2|TRBD1|TRBV4-3
TGCGCCAGCAGCCTAGGGACAGGAGCTAACTATGGCTACACCTTC
CASSLGTGANYGYTF
>-|TRBJ1-6|TRBD1|TRBV18
TGTGCCAGCTCACCGACAGGGGGGATGAATTCACCCCTCCACTTT
CASSPTGGMNSPLHF
>once|TRBJ2-3|TRBD2|TRBV5-1
TGCGCCAGCAGCCCCGGACTAGCGGGAGCTCTTGATACGCAGTATTTT
CASSPGLAGALDTQYF
>medium-sized|TRBJ2-7|TRBD1|TRBV7-9
TGTGCCAGGGCGTGGTTCCGACAGGGATACGAGCAGTACTTC
CARAWFRQGYEQYF
>-|TRBJ2-3|-|TRBV10-3
TGTGCCATCACCCAGCGGAGCACAGATACGCAGTATTTT
CAITQRSTDTQYF
>-|TRBJ2-7|-|TRBV6-1
TGTGCCAGCAGTGAAGCGGAAGAGGGCTCCTACGAGCAGTACTTC
CASSEAEEGSYEQYF
>-|TRBJ2-1|TRBD1|TRBV19
TGTGCCAGTAGTATCGACAGGGGGCGGGTCAATGAGCAGTTCTTC
CASSIDRGRVNEQFF